Following are 17 T cell receptor beta chains from one sample sequenced in a study of cytomegalovirus exposure and HLA in healthy donors. The study ran its PCR with 60 Vbeta and 13 Jbeta primers. Generated by immunoSEQ multiplex PCR, the TCRdb table keeps only in-frame clones and is missing some. The sample shows over 100,000 clones, roughly 74% of them seen only once. Sequences were obtained from PBMCs. The receptor set was obtained from a woman aged 25 to 39 in good health and CMV-seronegative.

The chain joins TRBV7-9 to TRBJ2-5, with D maybe TRBD1 (6 bases). The germline V gene encodes CDR1 SEHNR and CDR2 FQNEAQ (reference sequence). The V gene lost 7 bases and the J gene lost 3 bases, with 12 bases spanning the gap. There are 13 residues in the CDR3. CDR3 bases: TGTGCCAGCATCAAGGGGGACGAAGAGACCCAGTACTTC. It specifies CASIKGDEETQYF.

The chain combines TRBV2 with TRBJ1-1, with a tentative D call TRBD1 (6 bases). V was clipped by 5 bases and J by 8 bases, with 18 bases between them. Germline-derived CDR1 and CDR2 are SNHLY and FYNNEI. The CDR3 extends over 14 amino acids. In DNA form, the CDR3 reads TGTGCCAGCAGTTGGGGCCCAGGGGATGGAGAAGCTTTCTTT. Translating gives CASSWGPGDGEAFF.

The chain's CDR3 is CASSLALARSETQYF. DNA of the CDR3: TGTGCCAGCAGCTTAGCTCTAGCGAGGAGTGAGACCCAGTACTTC. The chain recombines TRBV7-8 with TRBJ2-5; D perhaps matches TRBD2 (6 bases). There are 15 residues in the CDR3. Germline loops: CDR1 SGHVS, CDR2 FQNEAQ. Trimming left V 0 bases short and J 5 bases short, with 13 bases between. Full variable domain (missing parts from reference TRBV7-8 and TRBJ2-5): GAGVSQSPRYKVAKRGQDVALRCDPISGHVSLFWYQQALGQGPEFLTYFQNEAQLDKSGLPSDRFFAERPEGSVSTLKIQRTQQEDSAVYLCASSLALARSETQYFGPGTRLLVL.

The rearrangement links TRBV10-1 to TRBJ2-2, with D perhaps matching TRBD2 (5 bases). The germline V and J ends were trimmed by 4 bases and 7 bases, with 10 bases remaining between them. The V gene's germline CDR1 is WNHNN and CDR2 SYGVQD (reference sequence). The CDR3 is 13 amino acids. The CDR3 spells CASSVVTSGELFF. CDR3 bases: TGCGCCAGCAGTGTGGTCACTAGCGGGGAGCTGTTTTTT.

The V and J genes are TRBV5-1 and TRBJ2-4; D is perhaps TRBD1 (6 bases). The V and J ends lost 4 bases and 8 bases respectively, with 25 bases between them. CDR3 length: 17 residues. CDR1 and CDR2 from the germline V gene are SGHRS and YFSETQ. CDR3 DNA: TGCGCCAGCAGCCTGAACCGGGACACCTACAAGGCGGACATTCAGTACTTC. It codes for CASSLNRDTYKADIQYF.

This chain links TRBV4-3 with TRBJ1-2; D is ambiguous. This CDR3 comprises 15 residues. Trimming left V 0 bases short and J 6 bases short, with 14 bases between. Germline CDR1 and CDR2: LGHNA and YSLEER. In nucleotides, the CDR3 is TGCGCCAGCAGCCAAGATCGAGCGGGCTCACATGGCTACACCTTC. Translated, it gives CASSQDRAGSHGYTF.

This chain links TRBV27 with TRBJ1-4; D gene uncertain. Between the trimmed V and J ends, which lost 6 bases and 2 bases, there was a span of 16 bases. The germline CDR1 and CDR2 sequences are MNHEY and SMNVEV (reference sequence). The CDR3 runs 16 residues. The CDR3 is CASSLSRSRTNEKLFF. As DNA, the CDR3 is TGTGCCAGCAGCCTCAGTAGGAGTAGGACTAATGAAAAACTGTTTTTT.

The chain couples TRBV27 to TRBJ2-1; 9 positions match TRBD2. The trim removed 3 bases at V and 3 bases at J, leaving 9 bases unmatched. The CDR3 sequence is 17 residues long. CDR1 MNHEY and CDR2 SMNVEV come from the germline V gene (reference sequence). The CDR3 loop reads CASSFRAGGRGYNEQFF. In nucleotides, the CDR3 is TGTGCCAGCAGTTTCCGCGCGGGAGGGAGAGGCTACAATGAGCAGTTCTTC.

This chain links TRBV29-1 with TRBJ2-7; D is undetermined. Per the germline V gene, CDR1 is SQVTM and CDR2 is ANQGSEA. Deletions cut 4 bases from V and 0 bases from J, with 10 bases between. The CDR3 is made up of 13 amino acids. CDR3 loop: CSVAKATSYEQYF. In DNA form, the CDR3 reads TGCAGCGTTGCTAAAGCCACCTCCTACGAGCAGTACTTC.

Comments on this clone: Other DNA sequences in this sample translate to the same CDR3. The chain couples TRBV19 to TRBJ1-5; 8 nucleotides line up with TRBD1. Germline V gene data show CDR1 as LNHDA and CDR2 as SQIVND (reference sequence). CDR3 length: 14 residues. Losses at the gene ends were 4 bases for V and 4 bases for J; bases not matched to a gene: 3. DNA for the CDR3: TGTGCCAGTAGTACCAGACAGGGGAATCAGCCCCAGCATTTT. Encoded protein: CASSTRQGNQPQHF.

The chain carries TRBV5-1 and TRBJ2-3; D unresolved. V dropped 0 bases and J dropped 0 bases, with 8 bases sitting between them. The CDR3 extends over 15 amino acids. Germline assignment: CDR1 SGHRS and CDR2 YFSETQ. CDR3 sequence: CASSLVITSTDTQYF. The CDR3 nucleotides read TGCGCCAGCAGCTTGGTTATAACTAGCACAGATACGCAGTATTTT.

V and J are TRBV27 and TRBJ1-1; TRBD1 might be the D (6 bases). The CDR3 runs to 13 residues. From germline, CDR1 is MNHEY and CDR2 SMNVEV (reference sequence). V was trimmed by 4 bases and J by 4 bases, leaving 10 bases between them. The CDR3 DNA follows: TGTGCCAGCAGTTGGGGAGGGGGCACTGAAGCTTTCTTT. Amino acid sequence: CASSWGGGTEAFF.

CDR3 amino acids: CASSYSGTADEQFF. The CDR3 nucleotides read TGTGCCAGCAGTTACTCTGGGACAGCCGATGAGCAGTTCTTC. J is TRBJ2-1 and V is TRBV6-5, with 7 bases that match TRBD1. Trimming removed 0 bases from V and 8 bases from J; junction bases left unmatched: 4. In germline, CDR1 is MNHEY, CDR2 SVGAGI. CDR3 length: 14 residues.

The CDR3 spells CARSKGHLGTEAFF. Here the CDR3 DNA reads TGTGCCAGAAGCAAGGGACATTTGGGCACTGAAGCTTTCTTT. The genes are TRBV5-3 and TRBJ1-1; D might be TRBD1 (6 bases). TRBV5-3 is known as an ORF, though its function is uncertain. The CDR3 totals 14 residues. Deletions cut 4 bases from V and 4 bases from J, with 14 bases between.

This clone came up once. This sequence joins TRBV29-1 and TRBJ1-2; TRBD1 agrees at 8 bases. The CDR3 is 12 amino acids. In germline, CDR1 is SQVTM, CDR2 ANQGSEA. The J segment lost 4 bases and the V segment lost 4 bases, leaving 2 bases of the junction unmatched. The CDR3 coding sequence is TGCAGCGTTGCGACAGGGGTCTATGGCTACACCTTC. The encoded protein is CSVATGVYGYTF.

The chain carries TRBV5-8 and TRBJ1-2, with TRBD1 as a possible D gene (5 bases). The CDR3 runs to 13 residues. Germline values: CDR1 SGHTS, CDR2 YDEGEE. The germline V and J ends were trimmed by 3 bases and 6 bases, with 12 bases remaining between them. The CDR3 is CASSWAGLNGYTF. DNA of the CDR3: TGTGCCAGCAGCTGGGCAGGGTTGAATGGCTACACCTTC.

The genes are TRBV2 and TRBJ2-7, with 9 bases matching TRBD2. J was trimmed by 2 bases and V by 6 bases; bases with no gene match: 5. Germline values: CDR1 SNHLY, CDR2 FYNNEI. The length of the CDR3 is 14 residues. The CDR3 is CASRRLAETYEQYF. CDR3 DNA: TGTGCCAGCAGGCGACTAGCGGAGACCTACGAGCAGTACTTC.